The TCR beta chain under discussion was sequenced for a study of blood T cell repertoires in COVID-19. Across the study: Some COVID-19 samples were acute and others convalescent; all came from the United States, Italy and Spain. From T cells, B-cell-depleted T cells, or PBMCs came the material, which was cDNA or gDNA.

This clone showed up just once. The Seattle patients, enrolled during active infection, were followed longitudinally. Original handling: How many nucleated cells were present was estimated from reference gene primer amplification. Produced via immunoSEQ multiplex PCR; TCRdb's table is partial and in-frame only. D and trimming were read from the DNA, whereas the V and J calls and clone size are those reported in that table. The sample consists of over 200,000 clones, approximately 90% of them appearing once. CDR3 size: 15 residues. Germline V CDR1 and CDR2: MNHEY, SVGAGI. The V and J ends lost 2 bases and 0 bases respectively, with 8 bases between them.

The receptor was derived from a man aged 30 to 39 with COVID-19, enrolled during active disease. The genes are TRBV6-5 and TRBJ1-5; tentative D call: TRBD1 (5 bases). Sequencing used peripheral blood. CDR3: CASSYNGGSNQPQHF. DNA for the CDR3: TGTGCCAGCAGTTACAACGGGGGTAGCAATCAGCCCCAGCATTTT.